The rows below give T cell receptor beta chains drawn from one sample of a study of T cell changes during pregnancy in multiple sclerosis. Assay: immunoSEQ multiplex PCR; the TCRdb copy retains only in-frame clones and omits some. The sample carries approximately 43,000 clones, approximately 94% recorded once. The specimen comprised CD8+ T cells from peripheral blood mononuclear cells, sampled in the third trimester of pregnancy. The receptors were sampled from a female donor with multiple sclerosis, enrolled in a pregnancy study. Both conserved end residues are trimmed from each CDR3.

v_call | cdr3_aa
TRBV19 | ASSLGLQGAGELF
TRBV27 | ASSSRPDAGQPQH
TRBV15 | ATSRGGGWGGQETQY
TRBV5-1 | ASSLGQGRNEQF
TRBV4-3 | ASSPDDRGGETQY
TRBV29-1 | SVAGQGGELF
TRBV28 | ASSFGSARTDTQY
TRBV7-8 | ASSGRDRGSYGYT
TRBV19 | ASSQSSGYSNQPQH
TRBV19 | ASSIAQHYEQY
TRBV27 | ASIGTGAYGTEAF
TRBV28 | ASEFRGGRDTGELF
TRBV5-6 | ASSLELSSYEQY
TRBV28 | ASSLTGAGGGETDTQY
TRBV11-2 | ASSPTTFQETQY
TRBV13 | ASSLSGTGGTNEKLF
TRBV27 | ASSSAGGIETQY
TRBV28 | ASSYRGGYEQY
TRBV6-5 | ASSYWGQGQSPLH
TRBV7-9 | ASSSHGGGRAYNEQF
TRBV19 | ASSISPDTQY
TRBV7-6 | ASSFDSYNEQF
TRBV27 | ASSLVRGNTEAF
TRBV2 | ASRKEAGLINEQY
TRBV27 | ASLGLAGTSTGELF
TRBV19 | ASHGTGRNQPQH
TRBV11-3 | ASSSTGTGPQETQY
TRBV28 | ASSPITLQGPWAGYT
TRBV7-2 | ASSLRSGTNTEAF
TRBV27 | ASSLLAGVAGELF
TRBV9 | ASSAEGQVEAF
TRBV6-4 | ASSDSSGSYNEQF
TRBV4-2 | ASSPWAKGGRHGYT
TRBV9 | ASSLRQGNTEAF
TRBV7-9 | ASSHSGRVTGELF
TRBV9 | ASSYTKGRAGSGANVLT
TRBV2 | ASIRVAQGSGYT
TRBV5-4 | ASSDPSGDRAYGYT
TRBV27 | ASSLRGNEQF
TRBV18 | ASSSGGGLYQQY
TRBV27 | ASSLNGVRGYEQY
TRBV5-6 | ASSLIEEQPQH
TRBV6-6 | ASSPPATNEKLF
TRBV5-1 | ASSLGGSTEAF
TRBV19 | ASSITHGAYEQY
TRBV7-9 | ASSSPGEQY
TRBV27 | ASVSTDARRTEAF
TRBV28 | ASSLPPLSGNYNEQF
TRBV4-3 | ASSQAAENTEAF
TRBV7-9 | ASSLASGITYEQY
TRBV5-4 | ASSPSSLGSSYNEQF
TRBV19 | ASSIVDRGSYEQY
TRBV27 | ASSLRGGSSYEQY
TRBV5-4 | ASSSLGSGIIDEQY
TRBV5-6 | ASSSESSGNTIY